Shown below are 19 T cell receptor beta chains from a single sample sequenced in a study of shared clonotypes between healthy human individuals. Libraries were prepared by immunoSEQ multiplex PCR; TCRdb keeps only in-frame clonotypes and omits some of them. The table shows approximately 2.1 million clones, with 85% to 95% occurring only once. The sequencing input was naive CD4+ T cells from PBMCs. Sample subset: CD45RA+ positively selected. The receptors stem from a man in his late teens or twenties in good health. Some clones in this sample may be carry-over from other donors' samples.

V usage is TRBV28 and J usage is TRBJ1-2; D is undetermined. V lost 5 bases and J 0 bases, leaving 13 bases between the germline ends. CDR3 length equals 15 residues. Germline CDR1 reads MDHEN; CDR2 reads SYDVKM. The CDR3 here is CASSPPSGANYGYTF. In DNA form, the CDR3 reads TGTGCCAGCAGTCCGCCTTCGGGAGCTAACTATGGCTACACCTTC.

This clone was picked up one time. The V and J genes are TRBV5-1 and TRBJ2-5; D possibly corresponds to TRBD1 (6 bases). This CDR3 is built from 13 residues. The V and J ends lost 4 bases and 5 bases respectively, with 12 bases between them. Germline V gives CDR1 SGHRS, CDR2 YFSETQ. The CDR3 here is CASSVNRAETQYF. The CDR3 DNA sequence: TGCGCCAGCAGCGTAAACAGGGCGGAGACCCAGTACTTC.

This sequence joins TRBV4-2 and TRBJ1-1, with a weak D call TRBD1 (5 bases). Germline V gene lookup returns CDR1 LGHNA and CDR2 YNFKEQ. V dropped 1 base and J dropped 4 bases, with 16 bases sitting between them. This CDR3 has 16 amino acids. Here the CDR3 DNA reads TGTGCCAGCAGCCAAGTGGGGGGGAGGGGTGGCACTGAAGCTTTCTTT. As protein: CASSQVGGRGGTEAFF.

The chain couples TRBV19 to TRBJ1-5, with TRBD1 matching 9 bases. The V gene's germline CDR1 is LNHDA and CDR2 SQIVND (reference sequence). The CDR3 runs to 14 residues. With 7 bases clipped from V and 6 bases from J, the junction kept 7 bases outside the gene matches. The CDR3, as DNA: TGTGCCAGTACTCGGACAGGGGAGGGTCAGCCCCAGCATTTT. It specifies CASTRTGEGQPQHF.

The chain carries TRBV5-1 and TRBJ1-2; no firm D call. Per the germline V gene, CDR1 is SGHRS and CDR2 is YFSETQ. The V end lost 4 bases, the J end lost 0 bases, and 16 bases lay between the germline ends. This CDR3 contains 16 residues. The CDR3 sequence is CASSPGSSPANYGYTF. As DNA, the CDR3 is TGCGCCAGCAGCCCCGGTTCTAGTCCGGCTAACTATGGCTACACCTTC.

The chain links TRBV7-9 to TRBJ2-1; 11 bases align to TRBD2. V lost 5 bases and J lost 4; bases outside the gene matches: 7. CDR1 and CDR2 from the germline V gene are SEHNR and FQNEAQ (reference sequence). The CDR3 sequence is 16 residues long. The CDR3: CASSQLSSGRYNEQFF. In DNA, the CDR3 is TGTGCCAGCAGCCAACTCTCTAGCGGGAGGTACAATGAGCAGTTCTTC.

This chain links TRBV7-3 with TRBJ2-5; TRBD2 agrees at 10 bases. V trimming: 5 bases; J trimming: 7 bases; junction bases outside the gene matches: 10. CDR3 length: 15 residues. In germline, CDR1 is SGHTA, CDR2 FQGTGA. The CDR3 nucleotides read TGTGCCAGCAGCCAACAGGGGCCTAGCGGGGGGACCCAGTACTTC. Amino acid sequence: CASSQQGPSGGTQYF.

The CDR3 DNA is TGTGCCAGCAGGGCACAATCGGGGAATCAGCCCCAGCATTTT. Its translation is CASRAQSGNQPQHF. The rearrangement joins TRBV7-2 to TRBJ1-5; D unclear. Germline lookup yields CDR1 SGHTA and CDR2 FQGNSA. This CDR3 is 14 amino acids long. Between the trimmed V and J ends, which lost 6 bases and 4 bases, there was a span of 13 bases.

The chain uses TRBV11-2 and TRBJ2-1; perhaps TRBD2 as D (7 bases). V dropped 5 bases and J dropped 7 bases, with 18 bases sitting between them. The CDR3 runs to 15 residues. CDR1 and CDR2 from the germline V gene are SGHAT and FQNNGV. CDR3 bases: TGTGCCAGCAGCCCAGTAAGGGGGGGAGTTAATGAGCAGTTCTTC. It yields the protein CASSPVRGGVNEQFF. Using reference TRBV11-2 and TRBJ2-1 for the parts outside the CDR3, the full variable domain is EAGVAQSPRYKIIEKRQSVAFWCNPISGHATLYWYQQILGQGPKLLIQFQNNGVVDDSQLPKDRFSAERLKGVDSTLKIQPAKLEDSAVYLCASSPVRGGVNEQFFGPGTRLTVL.

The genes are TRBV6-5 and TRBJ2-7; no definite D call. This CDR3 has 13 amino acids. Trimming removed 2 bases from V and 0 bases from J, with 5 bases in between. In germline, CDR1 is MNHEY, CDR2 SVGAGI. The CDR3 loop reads CASSYANSYEQYF. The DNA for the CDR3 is TGTGCCAGCAGTTACGCAAACTCCTACGAGCAGTACTTC.

The CDR3 region is CASSATPLTGGQETQYF. The CDR3 nucleotides read TGTGCCAGCAGCGCTACCCCCCTAACGGGAGGACAGGAGACCCAGTACTTC. The gene calls are TRBV9 and TRBJ2-5, with D possibly TRBD2 on 7 matching bases. Trimming left V 3 bases short and J 5 bases short, with 23 bases between. The CDR3 length is 17 residues. Germline CDR1 reads SGDLS; CDR2 reads YYNGEE.

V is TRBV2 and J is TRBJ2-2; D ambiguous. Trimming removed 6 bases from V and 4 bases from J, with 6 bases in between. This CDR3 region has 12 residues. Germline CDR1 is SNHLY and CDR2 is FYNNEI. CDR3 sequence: CASRVGTGELFF. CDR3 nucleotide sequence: TGTGCCAGCAGGGTTGGCACCGGGGAGCTGTTTTTT.

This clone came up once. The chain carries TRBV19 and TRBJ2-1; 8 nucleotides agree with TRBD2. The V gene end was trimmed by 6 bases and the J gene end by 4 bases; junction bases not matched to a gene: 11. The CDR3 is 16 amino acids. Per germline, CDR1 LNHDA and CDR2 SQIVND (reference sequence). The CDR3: CASRLGPSGSYNEQFF. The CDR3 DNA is TGTGCCAGTAGACTAGGACCTAGCGGGTCATACAATGAGCAGTTCTTC.

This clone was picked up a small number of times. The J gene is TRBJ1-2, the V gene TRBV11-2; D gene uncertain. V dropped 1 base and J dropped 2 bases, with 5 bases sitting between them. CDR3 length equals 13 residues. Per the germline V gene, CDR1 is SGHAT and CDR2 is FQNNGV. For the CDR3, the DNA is TGTGCCAGCAGCTTAGGCAGGAACTATGGCTACACCTTC. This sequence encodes CASSLGRNYGYTF.

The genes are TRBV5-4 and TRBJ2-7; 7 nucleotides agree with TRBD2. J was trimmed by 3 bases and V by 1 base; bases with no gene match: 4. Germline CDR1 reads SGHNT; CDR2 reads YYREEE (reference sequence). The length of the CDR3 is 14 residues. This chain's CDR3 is CASSLWREHYEQYF. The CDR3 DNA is TGTGCCAGCAGCTTGTGGCGGGAGCACTACGAGCAGTACTTC.

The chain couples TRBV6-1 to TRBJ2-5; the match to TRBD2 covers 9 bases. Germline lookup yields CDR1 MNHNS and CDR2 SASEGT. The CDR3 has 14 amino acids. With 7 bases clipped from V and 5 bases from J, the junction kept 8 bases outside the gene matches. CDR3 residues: CASTSSGIGETQYF. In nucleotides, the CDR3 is TGTGCCAGCACCTCTAGCGGGATAGGCGAGACCCAGTACTTC.

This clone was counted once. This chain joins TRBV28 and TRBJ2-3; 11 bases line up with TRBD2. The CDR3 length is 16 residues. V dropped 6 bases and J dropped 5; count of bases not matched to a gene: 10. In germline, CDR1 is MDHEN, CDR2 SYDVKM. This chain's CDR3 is CASSRGTSGMIDTQYF. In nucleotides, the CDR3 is TGTGCCAGCAGCCGAGGGACTAGCGGAATGATAGATACGCAGTATTTT.

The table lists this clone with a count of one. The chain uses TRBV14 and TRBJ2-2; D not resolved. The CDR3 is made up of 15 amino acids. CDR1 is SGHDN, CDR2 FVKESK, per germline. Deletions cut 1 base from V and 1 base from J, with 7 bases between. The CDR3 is CASSQAIGNTGELFF. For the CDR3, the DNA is TGTGCCAGCAGCCAAGCAATCGGGAACACCGGGGAGCTGTTTTTT. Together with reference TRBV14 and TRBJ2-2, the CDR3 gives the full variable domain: EAGVTQFPSHSVIEKGQTVTLRCDPISGHDNLYWYRRVMGKEIKFLLHFVKESKQDESGMPNNRFLAERTGGTYSTLKVQPAELEDSGVYFCASSQAIGNTGELFFGEGSRLTVL.

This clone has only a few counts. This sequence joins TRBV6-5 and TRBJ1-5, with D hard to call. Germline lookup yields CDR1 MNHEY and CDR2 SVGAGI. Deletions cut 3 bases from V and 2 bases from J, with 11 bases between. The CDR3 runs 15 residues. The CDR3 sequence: CASSYSGPGNQPQHF. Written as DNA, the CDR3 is TGTGCCAGCAGTTATTCCGGACCGGGCAATCAGCCCCAGCATTTT.